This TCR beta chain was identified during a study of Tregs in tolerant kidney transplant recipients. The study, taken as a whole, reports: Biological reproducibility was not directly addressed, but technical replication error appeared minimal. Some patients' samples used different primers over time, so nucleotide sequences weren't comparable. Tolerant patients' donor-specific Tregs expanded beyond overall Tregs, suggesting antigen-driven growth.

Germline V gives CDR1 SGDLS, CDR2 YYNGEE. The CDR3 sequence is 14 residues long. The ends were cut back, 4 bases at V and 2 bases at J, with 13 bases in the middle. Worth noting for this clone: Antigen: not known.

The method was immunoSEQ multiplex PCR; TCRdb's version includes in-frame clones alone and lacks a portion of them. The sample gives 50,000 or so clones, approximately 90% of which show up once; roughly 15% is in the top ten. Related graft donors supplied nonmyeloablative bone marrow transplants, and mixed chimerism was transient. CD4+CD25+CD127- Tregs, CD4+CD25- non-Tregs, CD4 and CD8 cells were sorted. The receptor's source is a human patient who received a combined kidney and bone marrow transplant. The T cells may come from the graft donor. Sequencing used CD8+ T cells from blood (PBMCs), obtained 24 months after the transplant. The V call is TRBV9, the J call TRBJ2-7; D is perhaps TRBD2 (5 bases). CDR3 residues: CASSPPGNPYEQYF. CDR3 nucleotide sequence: TGTGCCAGCAGCCCCCCGGGGAACCCCTACGAGCAGTACTTC.